The 9 T cell receptor beta chains below come from one sample, sequenced in a study of blood T cells in healthy people across ages (dated by TCRdb to about 2015). Libraries were constructed by 5' RACE. Instrument used: Illumina HiSeq 2500. A second PCR of roughly 7 to 11 cycles was performed with a sample-barcoded 5' primer and a J-beta primer mix. TCRdb ran its own pipeline on the public reads, namely fastp trimming at Q25 and MiXCR clone calling, and kept in-frame beta chains. One record per CDR3 amino acid sequence lists the most common genes and DNA. The sample data list fewer than 900,000 distinct CDR3 sequences, and around half of these were observed just once. Clones ranked in the top ten supply about a third of the sample. Sequencing input: blood. These receptors were taken from a woman in her fifties or sixties in good health.

This chain uses TRBV28 with TRBJ2-7, with 13 bases that match TRBD2. With 5 bases clipped from V and 4 bases from J, the junction kept 8 bases outside the gene matches. The CDR3 contains 16 residues. The germline gives CDR1 MDHEN, CDR2 SYDVKM. As DNA, the CDR3 is TGTGCCAGCAGTCCCCCACTAGCGGGAGGGCCGTACGAGCAGTACTTC. This translates into CASSPPLAGGPYEQYF.

The V call is TRBV29-1, the J call TRBJ2-1; 12 bases align to TRBD2. The CDR3 runs to 13 residues. The ends lost 4 bases at V and 12 bases at J; junction bases unmatched: 7. CDR1 and CDR2 (germline): SQVTM, ANQGSEA. Written as DNA, the CDR3 is TGCAGCGTTGTGGCTAGCGGGAGGGCACTGCAGTTCTTC. This codes for CSVVASGRALQFF.

This clonotype occurred a few times. The J gene is TRBJ1-2, the V gene TRBV20-1; D is undetermined. The length of the CDR3 is 12 residues. With 4 bases removed from V and 3 bases from J, the gap between germline ends came to 9 bases. CDR1 and CDR2 (germline): DFQATT, SNEGSKA (reference sequence). DNA for the CDR3: TGCAGTGCTACCCGTCGTGACTATGGCTACACCTTC. Protein product: CSATRRDYGYTF.

The genes are TRBV4-1 and TRBJ1-2; D not certain. CDR3 length: 15 amino acids. V was cut by 0 bases and J by 0 bases, with 8 bases left in between. Per germline, CDR1 MGHRA and CDR2 YSYEKL. CDR3 loop: CASSQESLTNYGYTF. The CDR3 nucleotides are TGCGCCAGCAGCCAAGAAAGTCTAACTAACTATGGCTACACCTTC.

V gene TRBV4-2 combines with J gene TRBJ2-1; 8 positions match TRBD2. The CDR3 has 12 residues. Losses at the gene ends were 4 bases for V and 12 bases for J; bases not matched to a gene: 5. CDR1 is LGHNA, CDR2 YNFKEQ, per germline. The CDR3: CASSRPGRGQFF. DNA of the CDR3: TGTGCCAGCAGCCGCCCCGGGAGGGGGCAGTTCTTC.

This clonotype turned up a few times. Possible read error: a much larger clone is one base away. The V and J genes are TRBV11-3 and TRBJ2-5; D call uncertain. The CDR3 is made up of 14 amino acids. The V gene's germline CDR1 is SGHNT and CDR2 YENEEA. CDR3 DNA sequence: TGTGCCAGCAGCGTAGATGCCCACCAAGAGACCCAGTACTTC. Translating gives CASSVDAHQETQYF.

V usage is TRBV7-6 and J usage is TRBJ1-1; D unclear. From germline, CDR1 is SGHVS and CDR2 FNYEAQ. V was clipped by 5 bases and J by 4 bases, with 11 bases between them. The CDR3 contains 13 residues. The CDR3 DNA reads as TGTGCCAGCAGCATGACATATTTCACTGAAGCTTTCTTT. Its protein is CASSMTYFTEAFF.

The rearrangement uses TRBV4-2 and TRBJ1-5; the D gene is possibly TRBD1 (5 bases). V was trimmed by 0 bases and J by 6 bases, leaving 12 bases between them. Germline V gene lookup returns CDR1 LGHNA and CDR2 YNFKEQ. CDR3 length equals 15 residues. CDR3 sequence: CASSQELRGVQPQHF. The DNA of the CDR3 is TGTGCCAGCAGCCAAGAATTACGGGGGGTTCAGCCCCAGCATTTT.

This clonotype appeared a single time. This may come from a read error, since a much larger clone is one base off. The chain links TRBV4-2 to TRBJ2-5, with a tentative D call TRBD2 (6 bases). Matching the DNA end better, TRBJ2-7 makes the J call doubtful. The CDR3 is 13 residues long. Germline loops: CDR1 LGHNA, CDR2 YNFKEQ. The CDR3 loop is CASSPVGRYEQYF. The CDR3 nucleotides are TGTGCCAGCAGCCCCGTCGGGAGATACGAGCAGTACTTC.